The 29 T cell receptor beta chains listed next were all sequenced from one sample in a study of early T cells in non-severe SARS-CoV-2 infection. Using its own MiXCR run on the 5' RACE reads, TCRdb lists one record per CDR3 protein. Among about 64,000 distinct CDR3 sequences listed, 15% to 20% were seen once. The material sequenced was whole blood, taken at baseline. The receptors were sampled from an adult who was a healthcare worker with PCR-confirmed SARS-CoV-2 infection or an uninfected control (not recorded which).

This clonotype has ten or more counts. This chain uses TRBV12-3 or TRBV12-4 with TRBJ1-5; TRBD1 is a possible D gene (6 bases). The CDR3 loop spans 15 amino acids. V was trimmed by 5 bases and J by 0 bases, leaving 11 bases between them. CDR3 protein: CASSQLQGSNQPQHF. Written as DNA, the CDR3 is TGTGCCAGCAGTCAACTACAGGGTAGCAATCAGCCCCAGCATTTT.

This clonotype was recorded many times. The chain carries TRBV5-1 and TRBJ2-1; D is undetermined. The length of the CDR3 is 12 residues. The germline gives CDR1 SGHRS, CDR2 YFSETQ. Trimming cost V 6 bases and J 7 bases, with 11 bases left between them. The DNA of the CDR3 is TGCGCCAGCAAGGTTGGGGTAAATGAGCAGTTCTTC. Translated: CASKVGVNEQFF.

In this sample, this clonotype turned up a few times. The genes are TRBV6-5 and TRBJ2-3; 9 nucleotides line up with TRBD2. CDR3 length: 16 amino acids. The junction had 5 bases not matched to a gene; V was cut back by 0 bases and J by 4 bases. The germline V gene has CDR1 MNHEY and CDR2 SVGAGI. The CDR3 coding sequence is TGTGCCAGCAGTTACTCGGCGGGGGGGCTGGCAGATACGCAGTATTTT. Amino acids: CASSYSAGGLADTQYF.

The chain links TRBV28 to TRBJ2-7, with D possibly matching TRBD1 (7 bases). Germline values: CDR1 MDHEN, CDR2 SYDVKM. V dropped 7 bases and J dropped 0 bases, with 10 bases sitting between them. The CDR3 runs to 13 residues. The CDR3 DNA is TGTGCCAGCACAGGGGGGAACTCCTACGAGCAGTACTTC. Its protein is CASTGGNSYEQYF.

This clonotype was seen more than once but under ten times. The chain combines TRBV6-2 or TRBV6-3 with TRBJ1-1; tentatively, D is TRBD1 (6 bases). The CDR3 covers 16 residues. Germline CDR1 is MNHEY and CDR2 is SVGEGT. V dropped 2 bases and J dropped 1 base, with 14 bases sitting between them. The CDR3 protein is CASSYARGSTNTEAFF. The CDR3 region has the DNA TGTGCCAGCAGTTACGCCAGGGGAAGTACGAACACTGAAGCTTTCTTT.

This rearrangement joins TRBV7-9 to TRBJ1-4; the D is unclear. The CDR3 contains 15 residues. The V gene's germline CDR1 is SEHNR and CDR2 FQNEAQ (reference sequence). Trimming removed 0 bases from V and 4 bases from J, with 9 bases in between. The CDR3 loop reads CASSLAGSYNEKLFF. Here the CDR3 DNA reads TGTGCCAGCAGCTTAGCAGGAAGTTATAATGAAAAACTGTTTTTT. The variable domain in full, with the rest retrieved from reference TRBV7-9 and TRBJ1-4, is DTGVSQNPRHKITKRGQNVTFRCDPISEHNRLYWYRQTLGQGPEFLTYFQNEAQLEKSRLLSDRFSAERPKGSFSTLEIQRTEQGDSAMYLCASSLAGSYNEKLFFGSGTQLSVL.

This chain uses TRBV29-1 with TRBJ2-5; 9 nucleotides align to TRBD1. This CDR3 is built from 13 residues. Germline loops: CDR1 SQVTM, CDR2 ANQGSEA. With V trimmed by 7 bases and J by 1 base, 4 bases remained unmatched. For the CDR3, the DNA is TGCAGCGCGAGGACAGGGGCCCAAGAGACCCAGTACTTC. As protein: CSARTGAQETQYF.

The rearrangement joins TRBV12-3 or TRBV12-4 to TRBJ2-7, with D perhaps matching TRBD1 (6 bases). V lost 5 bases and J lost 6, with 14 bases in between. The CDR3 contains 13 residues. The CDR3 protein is CASSPRGPIEQYF. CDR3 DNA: TGTGCCAGCAGTCCCAGGGGTCCCATCGAGCAGTACTTC.

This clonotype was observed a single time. The CDR3 protein is CASSVSTRSSGNTIYF. CDR3 DNA sequence: TGCGCCAGCAGTGTTTCCACCCGGAGCTCTGGAAACACCATATATTTT. The chain links TRBV10-2 to TRBJ1-3, with D hard to call. This CDR3 spans 16 amino acids. Germline lookup yields CDR1 WSHSY and CDR2 SAAADI. Between the trimmed V and J ends, which lost 4 bases and 0 bases, there was a span of 13 bases.

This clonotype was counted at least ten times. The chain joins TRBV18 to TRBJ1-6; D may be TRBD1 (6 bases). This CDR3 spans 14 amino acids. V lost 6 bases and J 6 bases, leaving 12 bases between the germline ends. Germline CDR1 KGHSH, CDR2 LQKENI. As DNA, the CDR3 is TGTGCCAGCTCCATAACAGGGCTTAATTCACCCCTCCACTTT. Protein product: CASSITGLNSPLHF.

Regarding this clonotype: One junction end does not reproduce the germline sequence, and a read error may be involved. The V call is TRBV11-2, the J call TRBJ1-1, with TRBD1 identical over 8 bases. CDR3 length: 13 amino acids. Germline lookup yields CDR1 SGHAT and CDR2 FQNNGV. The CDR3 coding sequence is TGTGCCAGCAGCATAGACAGGGGTCGTGAAGCTTTCTTT. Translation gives CASSIDRGREAFF. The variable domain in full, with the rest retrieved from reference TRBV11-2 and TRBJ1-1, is EAGVAQSPRYKIIEKRQSVAFWCNPISGHATLYWYQQILGQGPKLLIQFQNNGVVDDSQLPKDRFSAERLKGVDSTLKIQPAKLEDSAVYLCASSIDRGREAFFGQGTRLTVV.

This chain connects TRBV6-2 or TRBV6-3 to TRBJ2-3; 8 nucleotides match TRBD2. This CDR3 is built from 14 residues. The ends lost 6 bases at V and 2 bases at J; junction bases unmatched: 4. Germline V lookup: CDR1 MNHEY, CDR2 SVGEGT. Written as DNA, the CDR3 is TGTGCCAGCAGAGAGCGGGAGATCACAGATACGCAGTATTTT. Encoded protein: CASREREITDTQYF.

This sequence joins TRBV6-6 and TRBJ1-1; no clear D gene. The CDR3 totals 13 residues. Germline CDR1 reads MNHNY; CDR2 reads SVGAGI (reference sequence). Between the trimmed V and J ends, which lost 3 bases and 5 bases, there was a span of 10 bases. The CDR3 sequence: CASSYHLGTEAFF. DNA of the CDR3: TGTGCCAGCAGTTATCATTTGGGGACTGAAGCTTTCTTT.

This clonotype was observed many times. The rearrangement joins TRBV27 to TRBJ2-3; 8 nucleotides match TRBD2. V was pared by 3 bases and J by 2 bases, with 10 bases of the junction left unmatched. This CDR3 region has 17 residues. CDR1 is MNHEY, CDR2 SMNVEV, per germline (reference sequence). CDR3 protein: CASSLGLGAAITDTQYF. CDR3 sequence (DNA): TGTGCCAGCAGTTTGGGACTAGGGGCCGCAATCACAGATACGCAGTATTTT.

This CDR3 is CSARVAGSSYGYTF. The DNA of the CDR3 is TGCAGTGCTAGAGTGGCAGGGAGTAGCTATGGCTACACCTTC. V is TRBV20-1 and J is TRBJ1-2; D may be TRBD1 (5 bases). V was pared by 1 base and J by 4 bases, with 13 bases between. The CDR3 has 14 amino acids. Germline CDR1 DFQATT, CDR2 SNEGSKA (reference sequence).

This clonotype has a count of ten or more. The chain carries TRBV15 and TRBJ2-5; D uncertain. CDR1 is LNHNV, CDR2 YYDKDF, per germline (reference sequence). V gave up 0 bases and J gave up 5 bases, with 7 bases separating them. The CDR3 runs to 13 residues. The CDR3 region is CATSRERAETQYF. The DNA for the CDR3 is TGTGCCACCAGCAGAGAGCGAGCCGAGACCCAGTACTTC.

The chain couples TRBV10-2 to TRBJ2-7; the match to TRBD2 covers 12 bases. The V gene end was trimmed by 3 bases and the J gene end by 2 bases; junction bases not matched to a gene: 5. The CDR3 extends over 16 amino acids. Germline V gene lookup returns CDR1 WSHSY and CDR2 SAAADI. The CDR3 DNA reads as TGCGCCAGCAGTGACCCGACTAGCGGGAGTGCCTACGAGCAGTACTTC. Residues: CASSDPTSGSAYEQYF.

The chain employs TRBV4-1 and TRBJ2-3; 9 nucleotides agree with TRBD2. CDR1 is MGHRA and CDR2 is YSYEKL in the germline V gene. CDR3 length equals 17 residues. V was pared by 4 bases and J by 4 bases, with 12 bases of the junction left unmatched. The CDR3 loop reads CASSLTSRGGHPDTQYF. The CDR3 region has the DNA TGCGCCAGCAGCCTGACTTCGCGGGGGGGCCACCCAGATACGCAGTATTTT.

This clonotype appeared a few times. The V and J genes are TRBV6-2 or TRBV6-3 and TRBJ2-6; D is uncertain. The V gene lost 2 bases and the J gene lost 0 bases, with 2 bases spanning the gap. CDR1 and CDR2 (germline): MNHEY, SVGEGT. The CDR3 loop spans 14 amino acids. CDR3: CASSYISGANVLTF. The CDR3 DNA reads TGTGCCAGCAGTTACATCTCTGGGGCCAACGTCCTGACTTTC.

The CDR3 nucleotides are TGTGCCAGCAGCCCGGGACCGTTAGGGAACGATGAGCAGTTCTTC. Translated: CASSPGPLGNDEQFF. The V gene is TRBV2, the J gene TRBJ2-1; D may correspond to TRBD1 or TRBD2 (5 bases each). The V gene lost 6 bases and the J gene lost 8 bases, with 20 bases spanning the gap. Per the germline V gene, CDR1 is SNHLY and CDR2 is FYNNEI. The CDR3 spans 15 residues.

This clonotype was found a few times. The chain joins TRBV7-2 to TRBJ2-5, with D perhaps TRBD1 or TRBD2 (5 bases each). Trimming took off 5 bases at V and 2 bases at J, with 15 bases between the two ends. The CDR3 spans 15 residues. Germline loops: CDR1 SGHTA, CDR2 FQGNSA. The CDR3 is CASSPIVGTQETQYF. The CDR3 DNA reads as TGTGCCAGCAGCCCTATCGTGGGGACGCAAGAGACCCAGTACTTC.

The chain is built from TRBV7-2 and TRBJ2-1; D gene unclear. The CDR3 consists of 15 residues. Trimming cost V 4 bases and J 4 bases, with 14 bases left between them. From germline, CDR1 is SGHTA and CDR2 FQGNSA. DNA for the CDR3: TGTGCCAGCAGCTCGGCCCCCACGAAATACAATGAGCAGTTCTTC. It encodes CASSSAPTKYNEQFF.

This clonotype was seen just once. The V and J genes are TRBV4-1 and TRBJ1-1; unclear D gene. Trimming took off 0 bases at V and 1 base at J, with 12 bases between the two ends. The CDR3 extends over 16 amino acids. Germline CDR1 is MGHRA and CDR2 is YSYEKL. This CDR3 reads CASSQEPRLTNTEAFF. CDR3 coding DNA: TGCGCCAGCAGCCAAGAACCCCGGCTGACGAACACTGAAGCTTTCTTT.

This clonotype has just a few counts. The CDR3 coding sequence is TGTGCCAGCAGCTTAAGGACAGGGGTTATCACTGAAGCTTTCTTT. This gives the protein CASSLRTGVITEAFF. This rearrangement joins TRBV7-6 to TRBJ1-1, with 9 bases matching TRBD1. The CDR3 is 15 amino acids. Trimming cost V 2 bases and J 4 bases; bases outside gene matches: 5. The germline gives CDR1 SGHVS, CDR2 FNYEAQ.

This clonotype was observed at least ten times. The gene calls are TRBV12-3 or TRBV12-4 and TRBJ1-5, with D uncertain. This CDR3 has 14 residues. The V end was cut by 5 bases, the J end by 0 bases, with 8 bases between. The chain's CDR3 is CASSGRDSNQPQHF. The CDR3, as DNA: TGTGCCAGCAGTGGACGGGATAGCAATCAGCCCCAGCATTTT.

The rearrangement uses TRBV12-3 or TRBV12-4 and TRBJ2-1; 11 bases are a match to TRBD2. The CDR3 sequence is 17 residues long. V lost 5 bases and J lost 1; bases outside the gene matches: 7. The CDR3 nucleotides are TGTGCCAGCAGTCCTCAGCTAGCGGGAGGTTCCTACAATGAGCAGTTCTTC. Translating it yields CASSPQLAGGSYNEQFF.

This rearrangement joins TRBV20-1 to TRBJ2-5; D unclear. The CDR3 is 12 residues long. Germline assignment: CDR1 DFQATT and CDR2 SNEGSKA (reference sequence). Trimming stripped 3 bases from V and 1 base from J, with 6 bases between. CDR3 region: CSASGPQETQYF. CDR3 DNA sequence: TGCAGTGCTAGTGGTCCCCAAGAGACCCAGTACTTC.

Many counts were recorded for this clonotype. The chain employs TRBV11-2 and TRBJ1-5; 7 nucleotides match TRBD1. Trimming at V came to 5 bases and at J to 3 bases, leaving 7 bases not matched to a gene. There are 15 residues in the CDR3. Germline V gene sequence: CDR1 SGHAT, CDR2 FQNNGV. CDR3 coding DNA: TGTGCCAGCAGCATCCGACAGGGCCACAATCAGCCCCAGCATTTT. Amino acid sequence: CASSIRQGHNQPQHF. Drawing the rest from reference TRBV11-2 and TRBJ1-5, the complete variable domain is EAGVAQSPRYKIIEKRQSVAFWCNPISGHATLYWYQQILGQGPKLLIQFQNNGVVDDSQLPKDRFSAERLKGVDSTLKIQPAKLEDSAVYLCASSIRQGHNQPQHFGDGTRLSIL.

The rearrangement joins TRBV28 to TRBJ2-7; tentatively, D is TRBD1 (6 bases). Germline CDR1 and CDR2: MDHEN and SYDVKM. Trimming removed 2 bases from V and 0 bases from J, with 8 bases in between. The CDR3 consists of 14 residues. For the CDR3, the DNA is TGTGCCAGCAGTTTAGACAGGAGCTCCTACGAGCAGTACTTC. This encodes CASSLDRSSYEQYF.